The rows below give T cell receptor beta chains drawn from one sample of a study of T cell repertoires in cytomegalovirus infection. These receptors have no known antigen. TCRdb re-called the reads with MiXCR, one entry per CDR3 protein. Of 700,000 to 950,000 distinct CDR3 sequences in the sample, about 30% were seen once. This material consisted of cultured CD8+ T cells from PBMCs, taken from culture after CMV antigen stimulation. These receptors all come from a human donor in good health (CMV status not recorded). Some clones in this sample may be carry-over from other donors' samples. Each CDR3 is given with its conserved first and last residue. The order of the fields is D gene, clone size, V gene, J gene, CDR3 protein, CDR3 DNA. A D gene is named only where the DNA matches it firmly. Only some rows state a clone size, as once, few, many or a class for expanded clones.

-	few	TRBV6-6	TRBJ1-4	CASTPGKATNEKLFF	TGTGCCAGCACTCCAGGGAAAGCAACTAATGAAAAACTGTTTTTT
-	few	TRBV6-5	TRBJ1-5	CASSRGRYSNQPQHF	TGTGCCAGCAGTAGGGGACGATATAGCAATCAGCCCCAGCATTTT
TRBD2	-	TRBV27	TRBJ2-5	CASSPGTSGGGETQYF	TGTGCCAGCAGTCCCGGGACTAGCGGGGGGGGAGAGACCCAGTACTTC
TRBD2	few	TRBV6-1	TRBJ2-3	CASSAFKSGVTDTQYF	TGTGCCAGCAGCGCCTTTAAGAGCGGGGTAACAGATACGCAGTATTTT
-	few	TRBV18	TRBJ1-1	CASSPPMGEGTEAFF	TGTGCCAGCTCACCACCGATGGGGGAGGGGACTGAAGCTTTCTTT
TRBD1	-	TRBV27	TRBJ2-3	CASGLPGTGRPNTQYF	TGTGCCAGCGGTCTTCCTGGGACAGGGAGACCAAATACGCAGTATTTT
-	-	TRBV6-6	TRBJ2-5	CASSYPAALGGGETQYF	TGTGCCAGCAGTTACCCCGCCGCGCTAGGGGGTGGCGAGACCCAGTACTTC
-	few	TRBV5-1	TRBJ1-2	CASSLAGGWGNGYTF	TGCGCCAGCAGCTTGGCCGGGGGATGGGGAAATGGCTACACCTTC
-	few	TRBV12-3/TRBV12-4	TRBJ2-7	CASRPGQHYEQYF	TGTGCCAGCAGGCCTGGACAGCATTACGAGCAGTACTTC
-	many	TRBV7-8	TRBJ1-3	CATSPRTGNTIYF	TGTGCCACTTCTCCTAGGACTGGAAACACCATATATTTT
TRBD1	-	TRBV2	TRBJ1-1	CASSEDNSRGLWRNTEAFF	TGTGCCAGCAGTGAAGATAATAGCAGGGGGCTTTGGAGAAACACTGAAGCTTTCTTT
-	-	TRBV20-1	TRBJ1-2	CSAMPIANYGYTF	TGCAGTGCTATGCCCATAGCTAACTATGGCTACACCTTC
-	-	TRBV7-6	TRBJ1-6	CASSADTMRNSPLHF	TGTGCCAGCAGCGCGGACACAATGAGAAATTCACCCCTCCACTTT
-	many	TRBV19	TRBJ2-7	CASSPGQNYEQYF	TGTGCCAGTAGTCCCGGACAGAACTACGAGCAGTACTTC
TRBD1	-	TRBV5-1	TRBJ2-1	CASSLKYTERQGFFEWNEQFF	TGCGCCAGCAGCTTAAAGTATACGGAGAGACAGGGTTTCTTCGAGTGGAATGAGCAGTTCTTC
TRBD2	-	TRBV19	TRBJ2-7	CASSLTSGTYEQYF	TGTGCCAGTAGTTTGACTAGCGGGACCTACGAGCAGTACTTC
-	few	TRBV7-6	TRBJ1-2	CASSLGGVHAYTF	TGTGCCAGCAGCTTAGGAGGGGTTCATGCCTACACCTTC
TRBD2	few	TRBV6-5	TRBJ2-5	CASSPLAGGLGETQYF	TGTGCCAGCAGTCCACTAGCGGGGGGGCTGGGAGAGACCCAGTACTTC
-	-	TRBV6-5	TRBJ2-1	CASSYSEFFGNEQFF	TGTGCCAGCAGTTACTCGGAGTTCTTTGGTAATGAGCAGTTCTTC
TRBD1	few	TRBV7-9	TRBJ1-4	CASSFTTGTNEKLFF	TGTGCCAGCAGCTTTACGACAGGGACAAATGAAAAACTGTTTTTT
-	many	TRBV4-1	TRBJ1-6	CASSQANSWSPLHF	TGCGCCAGCAGCCAAGCGAACTCATGGTCACCCCTCCACTTT
-	-	TRBV20-1	TRBJ1-1	CSARDKSLERGTEAFF	TGCAGTGCTAGAGATAAAAGCCTCGAAAGAGGCACTGAAGCTTTCTTT
-	many	TRBV7-2	TRBJ1-1	CASSTPGRLFQNTEAFF	TGTGCCAGCAGCACCCCGGGACGGCTATTCCAAAACACTGAAGCTTTCTTT
-	few	TRBV12-5	TRBJ2-1	CASGYTGHNEQFF	TGTGCTAGTGGTTATACAGGCCACAATGAGCAGTTCTTC
-	few	TRBV6-1	TRBJ2-1	CASSSHPSGVNEQFF	TGTGCCAGCAGTTCCCATCCCTCGGGGGTAAATGAGCAGTTCTTC
TRBD1	-	TRBV19	TRBJ2-3	CASSPFHRGRTDTQYF	TGTGCCAGTAGTCCGTTCCACAGGGGGCGGACAGATACGCAGTATTTT
TRBD1	-	TRBV29-1	TRBJ1-2	CSVEDRGQGINYGYTF	TGCAGCGTTGAAGATCGAGGACAGGGTATTAACTATGGCTACACCTTC
TRBD2	-	TRBV2	TRBJ2-7	CASSGALAGGPYEQYF	TGTGCCAGCAGTGGCGCTCTAGCGGGGGGGCCTTACGAGCAGTACTTC
-	many	TRBV7-2	TRBJ2-5	CASSLKRLETQYF	TGTGCCAGCAGCTTAAAGCGTCTGGAGACCCAGTACTTC
-	-	TRBV7-3	TRBJ2-2	CASSRRGSGELFF	TGTGCCAGCAGCCGCCGGGGCTCCGGGGAGCTGTTTTTT
TRBD1	many	TRBV7-8	TRBJ2-5	CASSSTGVLETQYF	TGTGCCAGCAGCTCGACAGGGGTATTAGAGACCCAGTACTTC
-	-	TRBV6-6	TRBJ1-5	CASGDQPQHF	TGTGCCAGCGGTGATCAGCCCCAGCATTTT
-	many	TRBV7-2	TRBJ2-7	CASSPGLSSYEQYF	TGTGCCAGCAGCCCGGGTCTTAGCTCCTACGAGCAGTACTTC
-	-	TRBV19	TRBJ2-1	CASSIAHSRGISEQFF	TGTGCCAGTAGTATCGCCCACAGTCGGGGGATCAGTGAGCAGTTCTTC
-	-	TRBV27	TRBJ1-6	CASSSLRAGVNSPLHF	TGTGCCAGCAGTTCGCTACGGGCAGGGGTTAATTCACCCCTCCACTTT
TRBD2	few	TRBV12-3/TRBV12-4	TRBJ2-3	CAIVGRDTDTQYF	TGTGCCATCGTTGGGAGGGACACAGATACGCAGTATTTT
TRBD1	many	TRBV7-2	TRBJ2-3	CASRPGQADTQYF	TGTGCCAGCAGACCGGGACAGGCAGATACGCAGTATTTT
TRBD2	-	TRBV6-1	TRBJ2-3	CASSHRRGGKEADTQYF	TGTGCCAGCAGTCACAGGCGGGGGGGGAAGGAAGCAGATACGCAGTATTTT
TRBD2	-	TRBV5-5	TRBJ2-5	CASSLAGGQGTQYF	TGTGCCAGCAGCCTAGCGGGGGGGCAAGGGACCCAGTACTTC
TRBD1	-	TRBV12-3/TRBV12-4	TRBJ2-7	CASSLFGQGYEQYF	TGTGCCAGCAGTTTGTTCGGACAGGGCTACGAGCAGTACTTC
TRBD2	-	TRBV20-1	TRBJ2-1	CSAISSGGANEQFF	TGCAGTGCTATTTCCAGCGGGGGGGCAAATGAGCAGTTCTTC
TRBD1	-	TRBV7-4	TRBJ2-4	CASSLVNGQGTSAGNIQYF	TGTGCCAGCAGCTTAGTTAATGGACAGGGGACATCGGCGGGAAACATTCAGTACTTC